Each of the 14 T cell receptor beta chains below was sequenced from the same sample in a study of PD-1 blockade in classical Hodgkin lymphoma. The method was immunoSEQ multiplex PCR; TCRdb's version includes in-frame clones alone and lacks a portion of them. Of just over 35,000 clones listed, around 70% are singletons. Following autologous stem cell transplantation, relapse occurred in every patient, and exposure to brentuximab vedotin varied. The sample consisted of peripheral blood mononuclear cells (PBMCs), taken before the second cycle of nivolumab. These receptor sequences come from a human donor with classical Hodgkin lymphoma.

The chain employs TRBV28 and TRBJ1-2; tentatively, D is TRBD1 (5 bases). Between the trimmed V and J ends, which lost 3 bases and 8 bases, there was a span of 19 bases. Germline V lookup: CDR1 MDHEN, CDR2 SYDVKM. This CDR3 contains 15 residues. This CDR3 reads CASSFVDRWTWGYTF. Here the CDR3 DNA reads TGTGCCAGCAGTTTCGTGGACCGATGGACATGGGGCTACACCTTC.

This chain uses TRBV5-1 with TRBJ2-2; no reliable D call. V was trimmed by 2 bases and J by 10 bases, leaving 9 bases between them. This CDR3 contains 12 residues. The germline CDR1 and CDR2 sequences are SGHRS and YFSETQ. The CDR3 loop is CASSFRPQELFF. The DNA of the CDR3 is TGCGCCAGCAGCTTCCGGCCCCAGGAGCTGTTTTTT.

The chain couples TRBV11-1 to TRBJ1-4; D might be TRBD1 (6 bases). The CDR3 spans 16 residues. Germline V gene lookup returns CDR1 SGHAT and CDR2 FQDESV (reference sequence). Deletions cut 5 bases from V and 4 bases from J, with 17 bases between. CDR3 region: CASSQRSDRVNEKLFF. The CDR3 DNA follows: TGTGCCAGCAGCCAACGTTCGGACAGAGTTAATGAAAAACTGTTTTTT.

This chain uses TRBV11-3 with TRBJ1-2, with D unresolved. The CDR3 is 13 amino acids. The germline gives CDR1 SGHNT, CDR2 YENEEA. V was cut by 2 bases and J by 3 bases, with 7 bases left in between. The CDR3 DNA reads TGTGCCAGCAGCTTACCGAGTGACTATGGCTACACCTTC. Translating it yields CASSLPSDYGYTF.

This rearrangement joins TRBV5-1 to TRBJ2-7; 14 nucleotides agree with TRBD2. V trimming: 0 bases; J trimming: 3 bases; junction bases outside the gene matches: 2. The CDR3 is 16 amino acids. Germline assignment: CDR1 SGHRS and CDR2 YFSETQ. CDR3 DNA: TGCGCCAGCAGCTTGGGGGGACTAGCGGGAGTCTACGAGCAGTACTTC. Its protein is CASSLGGLAGVYEQYF.

The chain recombines TRBV2 with TRBJ2-7, with 7 bases identical to TRBD1. V shed 8 bases and J 3 bases; nucleotides not matched to a gene: 1. CDR3 length equals 11 residues. Germline CDR1 SNHLY, CDR2 FYNNEI. The CDR3 region has the DNA TGTGCCAGCCGACAGGGCTACGAGCAGTACTTC. Translated: CASRQGYEQYF.

This clone was counted a few times. The V call is TRBV7-9, the J call TRBJ2-7, with 10 nucleotides matching TRBD2. The CDR3 contains 15 residues. J was trimmed by 7 bases and V by 4 bases; bases with no gene match: 10. Germline V gives CDR1 SEHNR, CDR2 FQNEAQ (reference sequence). The CDR3 DNA reads TGTGCCAGCAGCTCTATGGGACTAGCGTCGAAAGAGCAGTACTTC. It encodes CASSSMGLASKEQYF.

The chain carries TRBV15 and TRBJ2-2; D is ambiguous. In germline, CDR1 is LNHNV, CDR2 YYDKDF (reference sequence). This CDR3 has 15 residues. V was cut by 0 bases and J by 6 bases, with 11 bases left in between. The CDR3: CATSRDRYSAGELFF. CDR3 DNA: TGTGCCACCAGCAGAGATAGATACTCGGCCGGGGAGCTGTTTTTT.

The chain joins TRBV4-1 to TRBJ1-4; D not certain. The CDR3 covers 14 residues. The ends were cut back, 2 bases at V and 6 bases at J, with 10 bases in the middle. Germline values: CDR1 MGHRA, CDR2 YSYEKL. CDR3 sequence (DNA): TGCGCCAGCAGCCAAATACGGCAGGATGAAAAACTGTTTTTT. Translated: CASSQIRQDEKLFF.

V usage is TRBV5-1 and J usage is TRBJ1-1; TRBD1 agrees at 7 bases. The CDR3 totals 15 residues. Losses at the gene ends were 0 bases for V and 6 bases for J; bases not matched to a gene: 8. Germline CDR1 SGHRS, CDR2 YFSETQ. This CDR3 reads CASSLGLDRAAEAFF. The CDR3 bases are TGCGCCAGCAGCTTGGGGCTTGACAGGGCGGCTGAAGCTTTCTTT. Together with reference TRBV5-1 and TRBJ1-1, the CDR3 gives the full variable domain: KAGVTQTPRYLIKTRGQQVTLSCSPISGHRSVSWYQQTPGQGLQFLFEYFSETQRNKGNFPGRFSGRQFSNSRSEMNVSTLELGDSALYLCASSLGLDRAAEAFFGQGTRLTVV.

V is TRBV10-3 and J is TRBJ1-1; the D is unclear. The CDR3 contains 14 residues. V lost 6 bases and J lost 0, with 11 bases in between. Germline CDR1 and CDR2: ENHRY and SYGVKD. CDR3 residues: CAISVTNMNTEAFF. CDR3 DNA sequence: TGTGCCATCAGCGTGACAAACATGAACACTGAAGCTTTCTTT.

This clone showed up just once. This chain uses TRBV6-6 with TRBJ2-3; no definite D call. CDR3 size: 10 residues. V gave up 6 bases and J gave up 7 bases, with 5 bases separating them. Looked up from germline, CDR1 is MNHNY and CDR2 is SVGAGI (reference sequence). The CDR3 loop is CASRANTQYF. In DNA form, the CDR3 reads TGTGCCAGCAGGGCCAATACGCAGTATTTT.

This rearrangement joins TRBV5-5 to TRBJ2-1, with D maybe TRBD1 (6 bases). The CDR3 has 16 residues. Germline-derived CDR1 and CDR2 are SGHKS and YYEKEE (reference sequence). V lost 5 bases, J lost 0 bases, and 15 bases lay in between. The CDR3 here is CASRYQGSGSYNEQFF. The CDR3 nucleotides are TGTGCCAGCAGGTATCAGGGGAGTGGCTCCTACAATGAGCAGTTCTTC.

This chain connects TRBV7-9 to TRBJ2-3; TRBD2 matches 11 bases. The V and J ends lost 5 bases and 5 bases, in that order; junction bases with no gene match: 6. Germline V gene lookup returns CDR1 SEHNR and CDR2 FQNEAQ (reference sequence). CDR3 length equals 15 residues. In DNA, the CDR3 is TGTGCCAGCAGCGCAGTAGCGGGAGGGAGAGATACGCAGTATTTT. Its translation: CASSAVAGGRDTQYF. The variable domain in full, with the rest retrieved from reference TRBV7-9 and TRBJ2-3, is DTGVSQNPRHKITKRGQNVTFRCDPISEHNRLYWYRQTLGQGPEFLTYFQNEAQLEKSRLLSDRFSAERPKGSFSTLEIQRTEQGDSAMYLCASSAVAGGRDTQYFGPGTRLTVL.